This TCR beta chain derives from a study of blood T cell repertoires in COVID-19 (dated by TCRdb to the early 2020s). Looking at the study overall: The collaborator samples originated in the United States, Italy and Spain and spanned the acute and convalescent phases of COVID-19. HLA class I and class II types, where available, came from metadata supplied by the sample provider rather than from assay-based typing. The samples were drawn from two sources: the first 160 participants of the ongoing ImmuneRACE study, and over 950 subjects contributed by 6 global collaborators. The prospective study material was composed of cDNA or gDNA derived from T cells, B-cell-depleted T cells, or PBMCs. A freely available public database, intended as a resource for researchers studying the immune response to SARS-CoV-2, is where the repertoires were released. The dataset comprised deeply sampled blood TCRbeta repertoires from subjects exposed to, actively infected with, or recovered from COVID-19. Sample metadata almost always included a de-identified subject ID, COVID-19 status, age in years and sex. Points the paper makes about the study in general: The quantity of clinical and demographic metadata differed by source and by participant and was supplied without curation.

Regarding this clone: What antigen it recognizes has not been identified. The input lacks base qualities; no much larger clone sits a single base away.

The immunoSEQ Assay, a bias-controlled multiplex PCR, was used to amplify TCRbeta CDR3 regions from genomic DNA. The authors' analysis ran thus. The number of nucleated cells in each sample was estimated by amplification of reference gene primers within the assay. To quantify the absolute abundance of each unique TCRbeta CDR3 rearrangement, sequence reads were collapsed and filtered. Productive Simpson clonality was computed per sample as the square root of Simpson's diversity index over productive rearrangements. TCRdb obtained this table from immuneACCESS and retained in-frame rearrangements with V and J assigned. These tables miss some clones; where compared with another copy, unresolved V genes account for less than half of the shortfall, and the remainder is unexplained. V, J and clone size reflect that table, while D and trimming were determined from the DNA. This sample has 210,000 or so clones in its table, and around 87% of those were observed once. The ten biggest clones cover roughly 0.6% of the sample.

The CDR3 contains 14 residues, cysteine and phenylalanine counted. This entry keeps only the CDR3 DNA: 42 bases, framed from base 1. Each collaborating institution followed its own protocols to collect whole blood in K2EDTA tubes. For TCRbeta analysis, collaborators shipped samples as frozen whole blood, isolated PBMCs, or DNA extracted from either of those sample types. The sequence joins TRBV21-1 to TRBJ1-5. TRBV21-1 is a pseudogene. The material sequenced was peripheral blood. This TCR was sampled from a man in his fifties or sixties with acute or convalescent COVID-19. The CDR3 region reads CASSNCGENQPQHF. The DNA reads as follows: TGTGCCAGCAGCAATTGCGGGGAGAATCAGCCCCAGCATTTT.